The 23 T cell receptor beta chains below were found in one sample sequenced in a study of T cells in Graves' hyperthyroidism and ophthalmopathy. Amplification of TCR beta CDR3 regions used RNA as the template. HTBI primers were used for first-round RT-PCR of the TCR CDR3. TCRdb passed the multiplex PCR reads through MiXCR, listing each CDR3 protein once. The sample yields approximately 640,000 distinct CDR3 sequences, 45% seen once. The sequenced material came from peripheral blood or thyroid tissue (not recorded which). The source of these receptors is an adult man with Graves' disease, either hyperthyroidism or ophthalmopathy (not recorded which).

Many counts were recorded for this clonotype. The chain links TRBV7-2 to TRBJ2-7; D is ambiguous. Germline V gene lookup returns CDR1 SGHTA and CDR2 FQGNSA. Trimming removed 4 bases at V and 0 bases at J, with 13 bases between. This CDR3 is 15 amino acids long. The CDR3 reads CASSSDGWSSYEQYF. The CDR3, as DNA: TGTGCCAGCAGCTCGGACGGGTGGAGCTCCTACGAGCAGTACTTC.

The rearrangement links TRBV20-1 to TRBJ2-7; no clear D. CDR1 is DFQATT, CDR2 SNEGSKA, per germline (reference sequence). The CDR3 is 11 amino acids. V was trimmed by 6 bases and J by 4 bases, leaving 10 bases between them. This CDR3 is CSAPILYEQYF. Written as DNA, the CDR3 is TGCAGTGCCCCGATACTTTACGAGCAGTACTTC.

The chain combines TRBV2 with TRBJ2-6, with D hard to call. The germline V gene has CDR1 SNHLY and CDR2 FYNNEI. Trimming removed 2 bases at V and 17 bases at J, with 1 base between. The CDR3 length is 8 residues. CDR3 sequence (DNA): TGTGCCAGCAGTGAAATGACTTTC. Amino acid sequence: CASSEMTF.

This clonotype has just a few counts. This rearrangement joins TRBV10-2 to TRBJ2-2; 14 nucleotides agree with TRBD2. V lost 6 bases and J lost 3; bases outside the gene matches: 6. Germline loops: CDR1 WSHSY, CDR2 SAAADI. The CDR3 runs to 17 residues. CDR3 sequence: CASRGGLAGVYTGELFF. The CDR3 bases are TGCGCCAGCAGGGGGGGACTAGCGGGAGTGTACACCGGGGAGCTGTTTTTT.

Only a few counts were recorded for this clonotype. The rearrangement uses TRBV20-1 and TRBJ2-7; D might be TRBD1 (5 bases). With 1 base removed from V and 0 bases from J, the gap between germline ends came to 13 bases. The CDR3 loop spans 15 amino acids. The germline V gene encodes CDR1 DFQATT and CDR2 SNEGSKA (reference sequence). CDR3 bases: TGCAGTGCTAGAGCAGGGCCCAGTCTCTCCTACGAGCAGTACTTC. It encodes CSARAGPSLSYEQYF.

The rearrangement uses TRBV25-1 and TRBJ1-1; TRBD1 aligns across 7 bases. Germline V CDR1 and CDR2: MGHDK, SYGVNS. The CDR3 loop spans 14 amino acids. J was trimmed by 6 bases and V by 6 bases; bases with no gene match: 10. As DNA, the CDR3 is TGTGCCAGCAGGCGGGACAGTGCTCGTGCTGAAGCTTTCTTT. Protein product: CASRRDSARAEAFF.

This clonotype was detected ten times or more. CDR3 in DNA: TGTGCCAGCACTGACAGGGGGCGCACCGGGGAGCTGTTTTTT. It specifies CASTDRGRTGELFF. This chain uses TRBV2 with TRBJ2-2, with 10 nucleotides matching TRBD1. V was pared by 7 bases and J by 4 bases, with 3 bases of the junction left unmatched. The CDR3 has 14 residues. The germline gives CDR1 SNHLY, CDR2 FYNNEI.

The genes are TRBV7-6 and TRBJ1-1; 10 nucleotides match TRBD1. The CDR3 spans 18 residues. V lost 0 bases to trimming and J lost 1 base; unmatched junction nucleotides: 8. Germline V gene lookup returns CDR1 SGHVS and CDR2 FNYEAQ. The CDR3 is CASSLAQGGQGTNTEAFF. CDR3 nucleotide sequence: TGTGCCAGCAGCTTAGCGCAAGGGGGACAGGGGACGAACACTGAAGCTTTCTTT.

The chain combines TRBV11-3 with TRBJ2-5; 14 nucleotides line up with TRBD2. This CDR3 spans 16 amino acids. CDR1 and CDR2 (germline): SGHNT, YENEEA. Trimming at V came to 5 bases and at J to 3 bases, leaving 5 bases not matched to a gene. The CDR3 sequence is CASSPGTSGGKETQYF. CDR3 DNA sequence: TGTGCCAGCAGCCCAGGGACTAGCGGGGGAAAAGAGACCCAGTACTTC. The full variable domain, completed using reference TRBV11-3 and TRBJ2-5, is EAGVVQSPRYKIIEKKQPVAFWCNPISGHNTLYWYLQNLGQGPELLIRYENEEAVDDSQLPKDRFSAERLKGVDSTLKIQPAELGDSAVYLCASSPGTSGGKETQYFGPGTRLLVL.

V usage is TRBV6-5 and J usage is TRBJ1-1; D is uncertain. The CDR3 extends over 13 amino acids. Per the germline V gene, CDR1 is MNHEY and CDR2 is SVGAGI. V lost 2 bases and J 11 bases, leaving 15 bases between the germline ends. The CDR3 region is CASSYLGYLSAFF. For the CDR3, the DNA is TGTGCCAGCAGTTACCTAGGGTACCTAAGCGCTTTCTTT.

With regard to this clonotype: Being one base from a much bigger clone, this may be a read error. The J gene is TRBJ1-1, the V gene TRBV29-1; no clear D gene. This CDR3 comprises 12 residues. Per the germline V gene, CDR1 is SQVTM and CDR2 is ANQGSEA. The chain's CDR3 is CSVEAGNTKAFF. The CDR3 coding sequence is TGCAGCGTTGAAGCCGGGAACACTAAAGCTTTCTTT.

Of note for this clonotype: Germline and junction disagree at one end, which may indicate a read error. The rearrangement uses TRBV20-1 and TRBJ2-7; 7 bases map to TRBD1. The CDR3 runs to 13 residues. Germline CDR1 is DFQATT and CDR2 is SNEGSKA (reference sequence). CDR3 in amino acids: CSARDRVGNEQYF. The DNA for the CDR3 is TGCAGTGCTCGAGACAGGGTCGGGAACGAGCAGTACTTC.

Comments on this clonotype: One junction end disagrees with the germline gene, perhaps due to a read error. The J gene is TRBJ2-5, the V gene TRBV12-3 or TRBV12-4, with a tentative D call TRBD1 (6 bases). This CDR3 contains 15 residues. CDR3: CAISESVGGNQPQYF. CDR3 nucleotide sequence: TGTGCCATCAGTGAGTCGGTTGGGGGCAATCAGCCCCAGTACTTC.

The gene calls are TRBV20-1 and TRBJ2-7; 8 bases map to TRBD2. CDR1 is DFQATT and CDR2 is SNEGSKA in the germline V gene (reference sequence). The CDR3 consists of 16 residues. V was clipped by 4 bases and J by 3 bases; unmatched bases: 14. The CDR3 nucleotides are TGCAGTGCTACACGACCGACTTTCAGCGGGAGCTACGAGCAGTACTTC. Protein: CSATRPTFSGSYEQYF.

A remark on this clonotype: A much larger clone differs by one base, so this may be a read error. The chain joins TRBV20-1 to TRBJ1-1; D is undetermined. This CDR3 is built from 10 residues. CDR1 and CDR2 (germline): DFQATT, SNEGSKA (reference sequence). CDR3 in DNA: TGCAGTGCTAGAGACCAGAAGCTCGCCTTT. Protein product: CSARDQKLAF.

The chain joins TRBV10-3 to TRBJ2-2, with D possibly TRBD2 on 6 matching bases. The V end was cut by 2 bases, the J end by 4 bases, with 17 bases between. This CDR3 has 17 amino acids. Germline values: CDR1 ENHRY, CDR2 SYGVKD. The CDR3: CAISEKLANPGTGELFF. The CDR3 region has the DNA TGTGCCATCAGTGAGAAGCTAGCGAACCCGGGCACCGGGGAGCTGTTTTTT.

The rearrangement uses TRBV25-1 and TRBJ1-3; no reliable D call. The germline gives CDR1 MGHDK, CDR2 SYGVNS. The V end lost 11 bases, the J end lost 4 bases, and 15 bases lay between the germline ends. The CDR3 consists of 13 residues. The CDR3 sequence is CAWSVLPGNTIYF. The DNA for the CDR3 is TGTGCCTGGAGTGTCCTCCCCGGAAACACCATATATTTT.

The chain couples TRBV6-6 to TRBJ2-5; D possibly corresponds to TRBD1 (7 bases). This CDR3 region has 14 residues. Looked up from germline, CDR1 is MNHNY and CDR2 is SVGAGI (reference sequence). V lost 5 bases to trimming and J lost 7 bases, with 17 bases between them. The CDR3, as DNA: TGTGCCAGCAGTGATGGGACAGCCGGGGGGACCCAGTACTTC. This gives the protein CASSDGTAGGTQYF.

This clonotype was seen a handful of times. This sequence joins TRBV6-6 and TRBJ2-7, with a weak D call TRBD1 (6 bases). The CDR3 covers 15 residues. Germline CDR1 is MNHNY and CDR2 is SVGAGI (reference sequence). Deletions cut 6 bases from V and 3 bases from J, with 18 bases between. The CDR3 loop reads CASRPFRDTNYEQYF. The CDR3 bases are TGTGCCAGCAGACCTTTCCGGGACACAAACTACGAGCAGTACTTC.

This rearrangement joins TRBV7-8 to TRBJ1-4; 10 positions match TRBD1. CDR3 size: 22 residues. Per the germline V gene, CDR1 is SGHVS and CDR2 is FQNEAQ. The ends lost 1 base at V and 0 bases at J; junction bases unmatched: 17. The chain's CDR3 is CASSLGHPGTGAWITTNEKLFF. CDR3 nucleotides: TGTGCCAGCAGCTTAGGTCATCCGGGGACAGGGGCCTGGATTACAACTAATGAAAAACTGTTTTTT.

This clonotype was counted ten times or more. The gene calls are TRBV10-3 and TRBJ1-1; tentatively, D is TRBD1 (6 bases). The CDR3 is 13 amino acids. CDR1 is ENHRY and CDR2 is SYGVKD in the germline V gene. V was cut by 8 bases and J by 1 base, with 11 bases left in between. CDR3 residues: CAIGEGGNTEAFF. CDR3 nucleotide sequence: TGTGCCATCGGGGAAGGGGGGAACACTGAAGCTTTCTTT.

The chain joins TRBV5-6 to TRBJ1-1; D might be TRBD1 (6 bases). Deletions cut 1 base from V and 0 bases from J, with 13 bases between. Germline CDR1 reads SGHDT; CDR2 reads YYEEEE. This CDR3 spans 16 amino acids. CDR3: CASSLNSGQLNTEAFF. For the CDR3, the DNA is TGTGCCAGCAGCTTGAACTCCGGACAGTTGAACACTGAAGCTTTCTTT.

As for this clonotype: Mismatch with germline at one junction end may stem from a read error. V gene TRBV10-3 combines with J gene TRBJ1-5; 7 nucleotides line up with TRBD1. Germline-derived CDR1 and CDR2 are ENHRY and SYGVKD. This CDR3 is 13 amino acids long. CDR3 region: CANSERGHQPQHF. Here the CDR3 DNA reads TGTGCCAACAGTGAGAGGGGGCATCAGCCCCAGCATTTT.